This T cell receptor beta chain was documented in a study of blood T cell repertoires in COVID-19 (dated by TCRdb to about 2020). For the study in its entirety: Samples covering the acute and convalescent phases of COVID-19 were provided by collaborators in the United States, Italy and Spain. The dataset comprised deeply sampled blood TCRbeta repertoires from subjects exposed to, actively infected with, or recovered from COVID-19. The material from the prospective study consisted of cDNA or gDNA derived from T cells, B-cell-depleted T cells, or PBMCs. Where HLA class I and class II types were available, the types were taken from metadata supplied by the sample provider, not from assay-based typing. Nearly every sample came with metadata listing a de-identified subject ID, COVID-19 status, age in years and sex. The samples were drawn from the first 160 participants of the ongoing ImmuneRACE study and from roughly 1,300 subjects provided by 6 global collaborators. The repertoires were released in a freely available public database intended as a resource for research on the immune response to SARS-CoV-2.

As regards this clone: Its cognate antigen has yet to be identified. No much larger clone exists at a distance of one base, and base qualities are not known.

The collaborating institutions used their own protocols to collect whole blood in K2EDTA tubes. For TCRbeta analysis, collaborators shipped samples in one of three forms: frozen whole blood, isolated PBMCs, or DNA extracted from either of those sample types. Points the paper makes about the study in general: The amount of clinical and demographic metadata varied by source and participant and was provided uncurated.

V sheds 1 base and J sheds 4 bases, leaving 11 bases between their ends. CDR1 SGHTA and CDR2 FQGTGA are derived from the germline V gene. The CDR3 spans 16 residues, from the cysteine through the phenylalanine. Only CDR3 DNA remains: 48 bases, in frame from the first base. TCRbeta CDR3 regions were amplified from genomic DNA using the immunoSEQ Assay, a bias-controlled multiplex PCR. As for how the authors treated the data: The number of nucleated cells in each sample was estimated from the amplification of reference gene primers within the assay. Sequence reads were collapsed and filtered to measure the absolute abundance of every unique TCRbeta CDR3 rearrangement. For each sample, productive Simpson clonality was calculated by taking the square root of Simpson's diversity index across productive rearrangements. TCRdb mirrors the immuneACCESS table, restricted to in-frame sequences. Some clones are absent from its copies; in checked studies, under half trace to an unresolved V gene, and the reason for the others is unknown. Clonal size and the V and J genes are those of that table, whereas D and trimming came from the DNA. This sample has about 140,000 clones in its table, and over 60% of those were observed once. The ten largest account for 9% of the sample.

This receptor was obtained from a woman between 50 and 59 years old with active or convalescent COVID-19. The sequencing sample was made of peripheral blood. In this chain, TRBV7-3 is recombined with TRBJ1-6, with a tentative D gene TRBD1 over 6 matching bases. DNA sequence: TGTGCCAGCAGCTTAATGGCTGGGACATATAATTCACCCCTCCACTTT. Its product reads: CASSLMAGTYNSPLHF. Extended through the reference TRBV7-3 and TRBJ1-6 proteins, this CDR3 yields the full variable domain: GAGVSQTPSNKVTEKGKYVELRCDPISGHTALYWYRQSLGQGPEFLIYFQGTGAADDSGLPNDRFFAVRPEGSVSTLKIQRTERGDSAVYLCASSLMAGTYNSPLHFGNGTRLTVT.